Sequencing of this T cell receptor beta chain was carried out in a study of cytomegalovirus exposure and HLA in healthy donors. General study results and limits: Reportedly, fewer N-insertions than the roughly 600-donor mean appeared in an Asian-associated ancestry cluster in a later analysis.

From germline, CDR1 is SEHNR and CDR2 FQNEAQ (reference sequence). With 4 bases removed from V and 6 bases from J, the gap between germline ends came to 15 bases. This CDR3 is built from 15 residues. Primers: 60 Vbeta forward and 13 Jbeta reverse. Some clones are missing from TCRdb's copy, which holds only in-frame ones; the method was immunoSEQ multiplex PCR. The data hold about 150,000 clones, with around two thirds observed a single time. This clone is medium-sized by share. Its antigen remains unidentified. The V gene is TRBV7-9, the J gene TRBJ2-2, with a weak D call TRBD2 (6 bases). Material for sequencing was PBMCs. This receptor was taken from a man aged 25 to 45 in good health and CMV-seropositive. CDR3 bases: TGTGCCAGCAGCTCTCGGACTACCGAGTCCGGGGAGCTGTTTTTT. Residues: CASSSRTTESGELFF.